This T cell receptor beta chain is from a study of cytomegalovirus exposure and HLA in healthy donors. Study overall: Most donors, approximately 82% of approximately 400 genotyped, fell in the Caucasian-associated ancestry cluster.

The CDR3 covers 19 residues. The ends were cut back, 0 bases at V and 4 bases at J, with 22 bases in the middle. Germline V gene data show CDR1 as MNHNS and CDR2 as SASEGT. Overall study findings and caveats: Within an earlier analysis, most TCR beta V segments proved productive either about 90% or about 30% of the time. A later analysis found TCR association rates differed by HLA locus, highest for DRB1 and lowest for HLA-C.

Note on this clone: The antigen is unknown.

Healthy bone marrow donors supplied every sample. The PCR employed 60 Vbeta primers together with 13 Jbeta primers. Method: immunoSEQ multiplex PCR; TCRdb's copy keeps in-frame clones and lacks some. The sample records some 150,000 clones, around 84% being singletons. The TCR comes from a boy aged 2 to 10 in good health and CMV-seronegative. The gene calls are TRBV6-1 and TRBJ1-5; D is perhaps TRBD1 (6 bases). The sample taken for sequencing was PBMCs. The CDR3 is CASSEAQGGGARRNQPQHF. Here the CDR3 DNA reads TGTGCCAGCAGTGAAGCGCAAGGGGGAGGGGCCCGCCGGAATCAGCCCCAGCATTTT.